One sample yielded the 29 T cell receptor beta chains listed below, sequenced in a study of blood T cells in healthy people across ages. Combining a sample-barcoded 5' primer with a J-beta primer mix, a second PCR ran for roughly 7 to 12 cycles. TCRdb reanalysed the 5' RACE reads using MiXCR and keeps one entry per CDR3 protein. The sample shows over a million distinct CDR3 sequences, around two fifths of them seen only once. The sample was blood. Receptor source: a woman younger than 35 in good health.

The chain links TRBV5-1 to TRBJ2-1, with 7 bases matching TRBD2. There are 16 residues in the CDR3. The junction had 13 bases not matched to a gene; V was cut back by 2 bases and J by 8 bases. CDR1 and CDR2 (germline): SGHRS, YFSETQ. The chain's CDR3 is CASSFFPGLRKDEQFF. The CDR3 DNA is TGCGCCAGCAGCTTTTTTCCGGGACTAAGAAAGGATGAGCAGTTCTTC.

The chain employs TRBV9 and TRBJ2-7; 9 bases line up with TRBD1. CDR1 is SGDLS, CDR2 YYNGEE, per germline. The CDR3 sequence is 18 residues long. Trimming cost V 3 bases and J 3 bases; bases outside gene matches: 16. CDR3 coding DNA: TGTGCCAGCAGCGGAGGGGGATCCGGGACAGGGTTTTTCTACGAGCAGTACTTC. Translated: CASSGGGSGTGFFYEQYF.

The CDR3 sequence: CSARFPAGPYEQYF. CDR3 DNA: TGCAGTGCTAGATTCCCAGCGGGTCCCTACGAGCAGTACTTC. The V gene is TRBV20-1, the J gene TRBJ2-7; TRBD2 might be the D (6 bases). Germline CDR1 reads DFQATT; CDR2 reads SNEGSKA (reference sequence). This CDR3 contains 14 residues. The ends were cut back, 2 bases at V and 2 bases at J, with 13 bases in the middle.

This clonotype was recorded a few times. V gene TRBV7-9 combines with J gene TRBJ1-6, with D possibly TRBD1 on 6 matching bases. This CDR3 has 14 amino acids. Germline V gene data show CDR1 as SEHNR and CDR2 as FQNEAQ (reference sequence). V lost 5 bases, J lost 10 bases, and 15 bases lay in between. CDR3 coding DNA: TGTGCCAGCAGCCGGGACCTACAGGGATCACCCCTCCACTTT. It encodes CASSRDLQGSPLHF.

This clonotype came up a few times. V gene TRBV2 combines with J gene TRBJ2-5; a weak D match, TRBD1 (5 bases). The germline gives CDR1 SNHLY, CDR2 FYNNEI. The V gene lost 6 bases and the J gene lost 1 base, with 9 bases spanning the gap. The CDR3 runs 13 residues. CDR3 sequence reads: CASRQGGQETQYF. DNA for the CDR3: TGTGCCAGCAGGCAGGGTGGCCAAGAGACCCAGTACTTC.

This clonotype was seen a handful of times. The chain recombines TRBV3-1 with TRBJ2-5; D is possibly TRBD2 (6 bases). V was trimmed by 0 bases and J by 0 bases, leaving 14 bases between them. Germline assignment: CDR1 LGHDT and CDR2 YNNKEL (reference sequence). The CDR3 extends over 17 amino acids. CDR3 residues: CASSQDGSSVYQETQYF. CDR3 bases: TGTGCCAGCAGCCAAGACGGCTCTAGCGTATACCAAGAGACCCAGTACTTC.

The V and J genes are TRBV3-1 and TRBJ2-7; TRBD1 is a possible D gene (8 bases). The CDR3 runs 16 residues. CDR1 is LGHDT, CDR2 YNNKEL, per germline (reference sequence). V lost 4 bases and J 0 bases, leaving 16 bases between the germline ends. The CDR3 nucleotides are TGTGCCAGCAGCCTCCACAGGGGGACTAACTCCTACGAGCAGTACTTC. This gives the protein CASSLHRGTNSYEQYF.

The V gene is TRBV6-1, the J gene TRBJ2-5, with 13 nucleotides matching TRBD2. The germline V gene encodes CDR1 MNHNS and CDR2 SASEGT. J lost 9 bases, V lost 0 bases, and 7 bases had no gene match. CDR3 length: 16 residues. CDR3 coding DNA: TGTGCCAGCAGTGAAGCTATGGTACTAGCGGGAGGGCCCCAGTACTTC. Translated, it gives CASSEAMVLAGGPQYF.

This chain links TRBV10-3 with TRBJ1-1; a possible D gene is TRBD1 (6 bases). From germline, CDR1 is ENHRY and CDR2 SYGVKD. V lost 6 bases and J lost 8, with 10 bases in between. The CDR3 has 11 amino acids. Written as DNA, the CDR3 is TGTGCCATCAGCCGGGACATAGAAGCTTTCTTT. Its translation: CAISRDIEAFF.

CDR3: CASSPRTGVVDEQFF. CDR3 nucleotide sequence: TGTGCCAGCAGTCCCAGGACAGGGGTAGTAGATGAGCAGTTCTTC. This chain joins TRBV12-3 or TRBV12-4 and TRBJ2-1; 9 bases line up with TRBD1. The CDR3 sequence is 15 residues long. Losses at the gene ends were 5 bases for V and 8 bases for J; bases not matched to a gene: 10.

The CDR3 here is CASSQDGGGPSYEQFF. The CDR3 coding sequence is TGTGCCAGCAGCCAAGATGGCGGGGGGCCCTCCTACGAGCAGTTCTTC. The V call is TRBV4-2, the J call TRBJ2-1; 8 bases match TRBD2. The length of the CDR3 is 16 residues. After removal of 0 bases from V and 10 bases from J, the junction contained 11 bases not matched to a gene. From germline, CDR1 is LGHNA and CDR2 YNFKEQ.

The chain joins TRBV28 to TRBJ2-7; no firm D call. Germline lookup yields CDR1 MDHEN and CDR2 SYDVKM. CDR3 size: 15 residues. Trimming pared 6 bases from V and 0 bases from J, leaving 15 bases between. The CDR3 DNA reads as TGTGCCAGCAGCCCCCCCCCGTGGGGCTCCTACGAGCAGTACTTC. The encoded protein is CASSPPPWGSYEQYF.

J is TRBJ2-5 and V is TRBV28; TRBD2 agrees at 11 bases. Germline CDR1 is MDHEN and CDR2 is SYDVKM. J lost 11 bases, V lost 3 bases, and 8 bases had no gene match. The CDR3 spans 14 residues. This CDR3 is CASSFSGGAFEQYF. CDR3 in DNA: TGTGCCAGCAGTTTTAGCGGGGGGGCGTTTGAGCAGTACTTC.

The rearrangement links TRBV12-3 or TRBV12-4 to TRBJ2-1; 10 bases match TRBD2. The CDR3 length is 16 residues. Germline trimming cut 3 bases from V and 6 bases from J; bases unmatched to any gene: 8. The CDR3 nucleotides read TGTGCCAGCAGTTTCGCTAGCGGGAGCAAGTCCAATGAGCAGTTCTTC. This codes for CASSFASGSKSNEQFF.

This clonotype has more than one count but fewer than ten. The chain uses TRBV10-3 and TRBJ2-1; D possibly uses TRBD1 or TRBD2 (5 bases each). From germline, CDR1 is ENHRY and CDR2 SYGVKD. V was cut by 4 bases and J by 7 bases, with 17 bases left in between. This CDR3 has 15 residues. The CDR3 here is CAISVGLAPRNEQFF. DNA for the CDR3: TGTGCCATCAGTGTGGGGCTAGCCCCCCGAAATGAGCAGTTCTTC.

The V and J genes are TRBV5-1 and TRBJ1-2; D uncertain. Trimming shortened V by 4 bases and J by 8 bases, and 18 bases separated the two germline ends. Germline V CDR1 and CDR2: SGHRS, YFSETQ. The CDR3 sequence is 14 residues long. The chain's CDR3 is CASSLSGMGWGYTF. DNA of the CDR3: TGCGCCAGCAGCCTCTCGGGAATGGGTTGGGGCTACACCTTC.

The rearrangement uses TRBV6-5 and TRBJ1-4; TRBD1 might be the D (6 bases). The ends were cut back, 6 bases at V and 4 bases at J, with 18 bases in the middle. The germline V gene has CDR1 MNHEY and CDR2 SVGAGI. This CDR3 has 16 residues. The CDR3 DNA reads as TGTGCCAGCAGAAGGAACCAGGGGATGGTTAATGAAAAACTGTTTTTT. This encodes CASRRNQGMVNEKLFF.

The V call is TRBV6-2 or TRBV6-3, the J call TRBJ2-1; no reliable D call. This CDR3 is 11 amino acids long. Trimming cost V 5 bases and J 10 bases, with 9 bases left between them. In germline, CDR1 is MNHEY, CDR2 SVGEGT. The CDR3 region has the DNA TGTGCCAGCAGTCCCTCCCGGGAGCAGTTCTTC. Protein product: CASSPSREQFF.

This clonotype occurred a few times. V and J are TRBV20-1 and TRBJ2-3, with D perhaps matching TRBD2 (6 bases). CDR1 is DFQATT, CDR2 SNEGSKA, per germline (reference sequence). This CDR3 is built from 15 residues. The V end lost 6 bases, the J end lost 2 bases, and 18 bases lay between the germline ends. DNA of the CDR3: TGCAGTGCCCAAGAGGAGGGCGGGTTCACAGATACGCAGTATTTT. Protein product: CSAQEEGGFTDTQYF.

This clonotype was counted a few times. V and J are TRBV7-8 and TRBJ2-1; D is unclear. V shed 6 bases and J shed 1 base, with 7 bases lying between them. The CDR3 extends over 13 amino acids. Germline values: CDR1 SGHVS, CDR2 FQNEAQ. CDR3 nucleotide sequence: TGTGCCAGCAGGGGTCGGTCCTACAATGAGCAGTTCTTC. Its translation is CASRGRSYNEQFF. Looking up the rest from reference TRBV7-8 and TRBJ2-1 gives the full variable domain: GAGVSQSPRYKVAKRGQDVALRCDPISGHVSLFWYQQALGQGPEFLTYFQNEAQLDKSGLPSDRFFAERPEGSVSTLKIQRTQQEDSAVYLCASRGRSYNEQFFGPGTRLTVL.

The chain combines TRBV28 with TRBJ2-7; tentative D call: TRBD2 (6 bases). In germline, CDR1 is MDHEN, CDR2 SYDVKM. Trimming took off 4 bases at V and 1 base at J, with 17 bases between the two ends. The CDR3 loop spans 16 amino acids. In DNA, the CDR3 is TGTGCCAGCAGTTCGCAATCCGGGGGTTGGTCCTACGAGCAGTACTTC. Translation: CASSSQSGGWSYEQYF.

This clonotype was seen more than once but under ten times. The chain recombines TRBV27 with TRBJ2-5; 9 bases agree with TRBD1. The end of the DNA aligns better with TRBJ2-7, so the J call may be wrong. Per the germline V gene, CDR1 is MNHEY and CDR2 is SMNVEV (reference sequence). The CDR3 loop spans 15 amino acids. CDR3 residues: CASSFIGTGWYEQYF. Here the CDR3 DNA reads TGTGCCAGCAGTTTTATCGGGACAGGGTGGTACGAGCAGTACTTC.

The V call is TRBV25-1, the J call TRBJ1-2, with TRBD1 matching 9 bases. V lost 6 bases and J lost 1; bases outside the gene matches: 9. Per germline, CDR1 MGHDK and CDR2 SYGVNS. This CDR3 has 16 residues. The DNA of the CDR3 is TGTGCCAGCAGGGCGGACAGGGGTGGGGGTAACTATGGCTACACCTTC. Its translation: CASRADRGGGNYGYTF.

The chain recombines TRBV20-1 with TRBJ2-3, with 8 nucleotides matching TRBD2. With 0 bases clipped from V and 0 bases from J, the junction kept 11 bases outside the gene matches. Germline-derived CDR1 and CDR2 are DFQATT and SNEGSKA (reference sequence). CDR3 length: 18 residues. The CDR3 bases are TGCAGTGCTAGAGACCCGGCGGGAGGAGAGACTAGCACAGATACGCAGTATTTT. Its translation is CSARDPAGGETSTDTQYF.

J is TRBJ2-3 and V is TRBV2; 7 nucleotides align to TRBD2. CDR1 is SNHLY, CDR2 FYNNEI, per germline. The V segment lost 9 bases and the J segment 6 bases; nucleotides outside the gene matches: 6. The CDR3 runs 12 residues. As DNA, the CDR3 is TGTGCCAGGGGGGGGTCTTCGGATACGCAGTATTTT. It codes for CARGGSSDTQYF.

This clonotype appeared many times. The gene calls are TRBV20-1 and TRBJ2-7; unclear D gene. Per germline, CDR1 DFQATT and CDR2 SNEGSKA (reference sequence). Trimming took 0 bases from V and 4 from J, leaving 13 bases between them. The CDR3 covers 14 residues. As DNA, the CDR3 is TGCAGTGCTAGAGATTACAGCCCCCCTTACGAGCAGTACTTC. It yields the protein CSARDYSPPYEQYF.

This sequence joins TRBV7-2 and TRBJ2-2, with TRBD1 matching 10 bases. Germline assignment: CDR1 SGHTA and CDR2 FQGNSA. The V and J ends lost 6 bases and 5 bases, in that order; junction bases with no gene match: 3. The CDR3 consists of 14 residues. The CDR3 loop is CASSWTGGTGELFF. DNA for the CDR3: TGTGCCAGCAGTTGGACAGGGGGGACCGGGGAGCTGTTTTTT.

This CDR3 is CSATGAVVTDTQYF. CDR3 nucleotides: TGCAGTGCTACCGGGGCCGTTGTAACAGATACGCAGTATTTT. The chain recombines TRBV20-1 with TRBJ2-3, with D tentatively TRBD1 or TRBD2 (5 bases each). The germline V and J ends were trimmed by 4 bases and 3 bases, with 14 bases remaining between them. Looked up from germline, CDR1 is DFQATT and CDR2 is SNEGSKA (reference sequence). The CDR3 runs to 14 residues.

This clonotype was recorded a few times. CDR3 nucleotides: TGCAGTGCTAGTCGGGCTAGCGGGACGGTGGACGAGCAGTACTTC. Amino acid sequence: CSASRASGTVDEQYF. V is TRBV20-1 and J is TRBJ2-7, with TRBD2 matching 9 bases. CDR1 DFQATT and CDR2 SNEGSKA come from the germline V gene (reference sequence). CDR3 length: 15 residues. V shed 3 bases, J shed 5 bases, and the junction held 11 bases outside the gene matches.